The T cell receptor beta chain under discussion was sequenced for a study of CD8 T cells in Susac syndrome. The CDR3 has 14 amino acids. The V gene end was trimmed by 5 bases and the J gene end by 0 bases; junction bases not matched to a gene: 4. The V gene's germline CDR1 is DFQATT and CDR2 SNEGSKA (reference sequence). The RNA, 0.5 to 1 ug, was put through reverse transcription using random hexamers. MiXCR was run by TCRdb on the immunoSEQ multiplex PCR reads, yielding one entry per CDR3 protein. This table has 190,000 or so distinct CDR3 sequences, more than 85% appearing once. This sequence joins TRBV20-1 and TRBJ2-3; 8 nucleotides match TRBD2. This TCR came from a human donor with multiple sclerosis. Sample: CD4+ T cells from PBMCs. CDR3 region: CSAPAGGSTDTQYF. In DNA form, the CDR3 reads TGCAGTGCTCCGGCGGGGGGAAGCACAGATACGCAGTATTTT.